This is a list of T cell receptor beta chains from one sample in a study of blood T cell repertoires in COVID-19. The repertoire was sequenced with immunoSEQ multiplex PCR; TCRdb's copy has only in-frame clones and lacks some. In the table there are hundreds of thousands of clones, 70% to 90% of which are singletons. Sequencing was performed on peripheral blood. These receptors were collected from a woman aged 25-40 years with active or convalescent COVID-19. The CDR3 runs from the conserved cysteine through the conserved F or W.

J | V | CDR3
TRBJ2-1 | TRBV19 | CASSIGRGLAGGGNEQFF
TRBJ1-1 | TRBV5-1 | CASSLGLRGYTEAFF
TRBJ1-2 | TRBV3-1/TRBV3-2 | CASSQVEQGYYGYTF
TRBJ1-1 | TRBV7-8 | CASTLGQTNTEAFF
TRBJ2-5 | TRBV7-8 | CASSLGLAEETQYF
TRBJ1-5 | TRBV16 | CASSQLVGQGNNQPQHF
TRBJ2-3 | TRBV18 | CASPSPQDTQYF
TRBJ2-1 | TRBV12-3/TRBV12-4 | CASSLSLYEQFF
TRBJ2-3 | TRBV2 | CASLGLAGNIDTQYF
TRBJ1-1 | TRBV20-1 | CSATLVEAFF
TRBJ2-1 | TRBV6-5 | CASSYTRTSYNEQFF
TRBJ1-3 | TRBV5-6 | CASSLGAGTKDSGNTIYF
TRBJ1-2 | TRBV2 | CASTKGPYDYTF
TRBJ2-3 | TRBV11-2 | CASSQTPAYTDTQYF
TRBJ1-1 | TRBV6-5 | CATSLRGTEAFF
TRBJ2-5 | TRBV7-9 | CASSAGTGGFWETQYF
TRBJ1-1 | TRBV19 | CASSTTGGGGRAFF
TRBJ2-3 | TRBV5-1 | CASSFVTPSTDTQYF
TRBJ2-6 | TRBV18 | CASSPASLSGANVLTF
TRBJ1-6 | TRBV4-2 | CASSQDLGVEKSPLHF
TRBJ2-1 | TRBV6-2/TRBV6-3 | CASSYSLGSSVRNEQFF
TRBJ1-5 | TRBV6-6 | CASSPPGQGTGRSNQPQHF
TRBJ2-3 | TRBV19 | CASRLAEHKDTQYF
TRBJ1-1 | TRBV7-8 | CASSLVSQGGTEAFF
TRBJ2-7 | TRBV2 | CASSVGGFAEQYF
TRBJ1-1 | TRBV15 | CATSPFLNTEAFF
TRBJ1-2 | TRBV6-1 | CASSEVAGLRGYTF
TRBJ1-2 | TRBV27 | CASSPRQGNNYGYTF
TRBJ2-7 | TRBV5-1 | CASSLGTGTYEQYF
TRBJ2-1 | TRBV24-1 | CATSDVTSAHNEQFF
TRBJ1-6 | TRBV2 | CASTYPRADYNSPLHF
TRBJ2-4 | TRBV18 | CASSPEAGGPGNIQYF
TRBJ1-6 | TRBV19 | CASRATGERSSPLHF
TRBJ1-5 | TRBV5-1 | CASSPGPLSNQPQHF
TRBJ2-1 | TRBV11-2 | CASSPQLAGTYNEQFF
TRBJ1-1 | TRBV12-3/TRBV12-4 | CASQTGAKPEAFF
TRBJ2-3 | TRBV10-2 | CASSDLRTSGNEGDTQYF
TRBJ2-5 | TRBV7-9 | CASSFTGAGETQYF
TRBJ2-1 | TRBV19 | CASSAASGSYNEQFF
TRBJ1-4 | TRBV5-1 | CASSLQAATNEKLFF
TRBJ2-1 | TRBV7-9 | CASSLAGGGLYNEQFF
TRBJ2-7 | TRBV7-9 | CASSPGTGIYEQYF
TRBJ2-7 | TRBV5-1 | CASSLRDRGYEQYF
TRBJ1-1 | TRBV11-2 | CASSLWTGGPEAFF
TRBJ2-1 | TRBV13 | CASSFSGSYNEQFF
TRBJ1-2 | TRBV19 | CASSPRGGKYNYGYTF
TRBJ2-2 | TRBV6-1 | CASSERGIAGELFF
TRBJ2-2 | TRBV5-1 | CASSLTGGNTGELFF
TRBJ2-7 | TRBV29-1 | CSVGTFWDSSYEQYF
TRBJ2-1 | TRBV5-4 | CASSLAGQGSYNEQFF
TRBJ2-7 | TRBV5-8 | CASSWDIEAEQYF